The 16 T cell receptor beta chains listed next were all sequenced from one sample in a study of T-cell memory formation after mild COVID-19. TCRdb redid the calling of the 5' RACE reads with MiXCR, one entry per CDR3 protein. Of fewer than 400,000 distinct CDR3 sequences listed, 13% are singletons. Sequencing input: PBMCs or a T cell subset sorted from them (not recorded which). All receptors derive from a man between 18 and 29 years old who had mild COVID-19 (a few samples of this study predate the infection). Cell type and time point are not known.

V and J are TRBV5-1 and TRBJ2-7, with 7 bases aligning to TRBD1. The CDR3 is made up of 14 amino acids. The J segment lost 4 bases and the V segment lost 4 bases, leaving 8 bases of the junction unmatched. Germline assignment: CDR1 SGHRS and CDR2 YFSETQ. In nucleotides, the CDR3 is TGCGCCAGCAGCACAGGGGAAAGGGGTTACGAGCAGTACGTC. Amino acids: CASSTGERGYEQYV.

The V gene is TRBV29-1, the J gene TRBJ1-1; the D is unclear. Germline CDR1 is SQVTM and CDR2 is ANQGSEA. V lost 4 bases and J 1 base, leaving 7 bases between the germline ends. CDR3 length: 12 amino acids. The CDR3: CSVGAGNTEAFF. In DNA, the CDR3 is TGCAGCGTTGGGGCCGGGAACACTGAAGCTTTCTTT.

This chain connects TRBV5-1 to TRBJ2-1; TRBD1 matches at 7 bases. This CDR3 is built from 15 residues. Germline V gives CDR1 SGHRS, CDR2 YFSETQ. The V gene end was trimmed by 1 base and the J gene end by 9 bases; junction bases not matched to a gene: 10. The CDR3: CASSLNRGEFSEQFF. The CDR3 DNA follows: TGCGCCAGCAGCTTGAACAGGGGCGAGTTCAGTGAGCAGTTCTTC.

This clonotype was detected a few times. The V call is TRBV7-2, the J call TRBJ2-3; a weak D match, TRBD2 (6 bases). CDR3 length: 14 residues. The V end lost 11 bases, the J end lost 0 bases, and 15 bases lay between the germline ends. Germline V gene data show CDR1 as SGHTA and CDR2 as FQGNSA. This CDR3 is CAGSGRASTDTQYF. The CDR3 DNA follows: TGTGCCGGGAGCGGGCGCGCTAGCACAGATACGCAGTATTTT.

This clonotype was observed many times. The chain employs TRBV7-2 and TRBJ1-1, with D unclear. The germline gives CDR1 SGHTA, CDR2 FQGNSA. V was clipped by 4 bases and J by 1 base, with 7 bases between them. CDR3 length equals 13 residues. CDR3 DNA: TGTGCCAGCAGCTCCCATGAGAACACTGAAGCTTTCTTT. Translating it yields CASSSHENTEAFF.

V and J are TRBV7-9 and TRBJ1-1, with D perhaps matching TRBD1 (6 bases). Germline-derived CDR1 and CDR2 are SEHNR and FQNEAQ (reference sequence). Trimming took 5 bases from V and 1 from J, leaving 17 bases between them. The CDR3 is 16 residues long. DNA of the CDR3: TGTGCCAGCAGCGCCCACAGGGCCGCCCGGAACACTGAAGCTTTCTTT. The encoded protein is CASSAHRAARNTEAFF.

A few counts support this clonotype. The V gene is TRBV20-1, the J gene TRBJ2-5; D possibly corresponds to TRBD2 (6 bases). The CDR3 is 14 residues long. V lost 6 bases to trimming and J lost 2 bases, with 16 bases between them. Germline values: CDR1 DFQATT, CDR2 SNEGSKA (reference sequence). As DNA, the CDR3 is TGCAGTGCGCCCTCAGCGGGTCTTCAAGAGACCCAGTACTTC. Translated: CSAPSAGLQETQYF.

This clonotype appeared a few times. The rearrangement links TRBV9 to TRBJ2-5, with D perhaps TRBD1 (7 bases). Trimming shortened V by 0 bases and J by 5 bases, and 11 bases separated the two germline ends. This CDR3 is built from 14 residues. Germline assignment: CDR1 SGDLS and CDR2 YYNGEE. CDR3: CASSVAAGGETQYF. The CDR3 DNA reads TGTGCCAGCAGCGTAGCGGCAGGGGGGGAGACCCAGTACTTC.

This clonotype came up many times. This sequence joins TRBV7-7 and TRBJ2-2; tentatively, D is TRBD2 (7 bases). V was pared by 0 bases and J by 4 bases, with 15 bases between. In germline, CDR1 is SSHAT, CDR2 FNYEAQ (reference sequence). The CDR3 is made up of 17 amino acids. The CDR3 reads CASSLAPGGQSTGELFF. The CDR3 bases are TGTGCCAGCAGCTTAGCCCCCGGGGGGCAGAGCACCGGGGAGCTGTTTTTT.

This clonotype was counted many times. The chain couples TRBV29-1 to TRBJ2-4; possible D gene TRBD2, 6 bases. Germline values: CDR1 SQVTM, CDR2 ANQGSEA. Trimming removed 1 base from V and 8 bases from J, with 12 bases in between. The CDR3 runs to 13 residues. The CDR3 loop reads CSVEVGWGDIQYF. Written as DNA, the CDR3 is TGCAGCGTTGAAGTCGGATGGGGGGACATTCAGTACTTC.

This clonotype was recorded many times. The chain employs TRBV7-9 and TRBJ1-3; D is uncertain. There are 14 residues in the CDR3. CDR1 SEHNR and CDR2 FQNEAQ come from the germline V gene (reference sequence). Trimming stripped 3 bases from V and 4 bases from J, with 10 bases between. CDR3 loop: CASSFTGQGNTIYF. Here the CDR3 DNA reads TGTGCCAGCAGCTTCACGGGCCAGGGAAACACCATATATTTT.

This chain's CDR3 is CASSHWQGDEKLFF. CDR3 DNA: TGCGCCAGCAGCCACTGGCAGGGGGATGAAAAACTGTTTTTT. J is TRBJ1-4 and V is TRBV4-3; TRBD1 aligns across 7 bases. The germline CDR1 and CDR2 sequences are LGHNA and YSLEER. J gave up 6 bases and V 3 bases, and 4 bases lay outside the gene matches. The CDR3 sequence is 14 residues long.

This chain joins TRBV18 and TRBJ1-5; 9 nucleotides line up with TRBD1. J was trimmed by 4 bases and V by 4 bases; bases with no gene match: 5. The germline gives CDR1 KGHSH, CDR2 LQKENI. CDR3 size: 15 residues. CDR3 residues: CASSRQGGENQPQHF. The CDR3 DNA follows: TGTGCCAGCTCACGACAGGGGGGCGAGAATCAGCCCCAGCATTTT.

This clonotype showed up many times. This rearrangement joins TRBV5-6 to TRBJ1-3, with no clear D. The CDR3 is 12 residues long. V gave up 1 base and J gave up 4 bases, with 3 bases separating them. CDR1 is SGHDT and CDR2 is YYEEEE in the germline V gene. DNA for the CDR3: TGTGCCAGCAGCTTGACAGGAAACACCATATATTTT. It is translated as CASSLTGNTIYF.

The rearrangement joins TRBV7-3 to TRBJ1-1, with D unresolved. Looked up from germline, CDR1 is SGHTA and CDR2 is FQGTGA. Trimming removed 3 bases from V and 1 base from J, with 9 bases in between. This CDR3 is 14 amino acids long. In DNA form, the CDR3 reads TGTGCCAGCAGCTTCCTGCCCCAGAACACTGAAGCTTTCTTT. Translation: CASSFLPQNTEAFF.

The chain carries TRBV10-2 and TRBJ2-2, with D possibly being TRBD2 (6 bases). CDR1 is WSHSY and CDR2 is SAAADI in the germline V gene. V lost 3 bases, J lost 7 bases, and 6 bases lay in between. The CDR3 is made up of 12 amino acids. The CDR3 DNA reads as TGCGCCAGCAGTGACGGGGGCGGGGAGCTGTTTTTT. This encodes CASSDGGGELFF.